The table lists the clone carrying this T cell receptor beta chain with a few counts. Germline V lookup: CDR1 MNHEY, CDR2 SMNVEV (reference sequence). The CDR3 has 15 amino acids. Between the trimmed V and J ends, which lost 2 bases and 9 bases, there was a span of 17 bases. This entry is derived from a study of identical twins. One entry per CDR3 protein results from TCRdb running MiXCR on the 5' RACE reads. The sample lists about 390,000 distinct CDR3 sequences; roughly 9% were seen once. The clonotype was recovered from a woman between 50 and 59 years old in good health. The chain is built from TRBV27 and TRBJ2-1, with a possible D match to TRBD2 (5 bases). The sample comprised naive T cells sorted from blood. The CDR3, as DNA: TGTGCCAGCAGTTTAACGGGAAAGAGGTATAGTGAGCAGTTCTTC. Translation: CASSLTGKRYSEQFF.